These 17 T cell receptor beta chains were all obtained from the same sample, sequenced in a study of brain metastases from non-small cell lung cancer. Sequenced by immunoSEQ multiplex PCR; TCRdb stores in-frame clones only, minus some. This sample yields a few thousand clones, of which 70% to 90% are seen a single time; 5.5% to 6% belongs to the top ten. Specimen: primary lung tumor tissue. The origin of the receptors is a donor at least 40 years old with non-small cell lung cancer.

The rearrangement uses TRBV15 and TRBJ1-1; possibly TRBD1 for D (5 bases). CDR3 length: 12 residues. The germline gives CDR1 LNHNV, CDR2 YYDKDF (reference sequence). V shed 0 bases and J shed 9 bases, with 8 bases lying between them. CDR3 in DNA: TGTGCCACCAGCAGAGATCAGGGACAAGCTTTCTTT. As protein: CATSRDQGQAFF.

This sequence joins TRBV19 and TRBJ2-7; a possible D gene is TRBD1 (6 bases). Germline CDR1 LNHDA, CDR2 SQIVND (reference sequence). The CDR3 loop spans 13 amino acids. V was shortened by 3 bases and J by 4 bases, with 10 bases between the two germline ends. The CDR3 sequence: CASSIGQGYEQYF. DNA for the CDR3: TGTGCCAGTAGTATTGGCCAGGGGTACGAGCAGTACTTC. Together with reference TRBV19 and TRBJ2-7, the CDR3 gives the full variable domain: DGGITQSPKYLFRKEGQNVTLSCEQNLNHDAMYWYRQDPGQGLRLIYYSQIVNDFQKGDIAEGYSVSREKKESFPLTVTSAQKNPTAFYLCASSIGQGYEQYFGPGTRLTVT.

The V and J genes are TRBV5-1 and TRBJ2-3, with 7 bases identical to TRBD2. The ends lost 4 bases at V and 1 base at J; junction bases unmatched: 3. This CDR3 contains 14 residues. CDR1 SGHRS and CDR2 YFSETQ come from the germline V gene. This chain's CDR3 is CASSPGLGTDTQYF. For the CDR3, the DNA is TGCGCCAGCAGCCCCGGACTAGGCACAGATACGCAGTATTTT.

CDR3 amino acids: CTSSQPPPGLGETQYF. In nucleotides, the CDR3 is TGCACCAGCAGCCAACCTCCCCCAGGGCTGGGAGAGACCCAGTACTTC. The V and J genes are TRBV1 and TRBJ2-5; TRBD1, the table's D call, lacks a check against the DNA. TRBV1 is deemed a pseudogene. The CDR3 totals 16 residues.

The chain joins TRBV28 to TRBJ1-5, with D unresolved. The germline gives CDR1 MDHEN, CDR2 SYDVKM. The ends were cut back, 8 bases at V and 7 bases at J, with 9 bases in the middle. The CDR3 has 11 amino acids. The CDR3 reads CASAPGQPQHF. CDR3 DNA sequence: TGTGCCAGCGCCCCAGGACAGCCCCAGCATTTT.

This chain connects TRBV19 to TRBJ2-3; 10 bases are shared with TRBD2. The CDR3 is 15 amino acids. The V gene end was trimmed by 3 bases and the J gene end by 0 bases; junction bases not matched to a gene: 0. The germline CDR1 and CDR2 sequences are LNHDA and SQIVND (reference sequence). The CDR3 protein is CASSISGRSTDTQYF. Written as DNA, the CDR3 is TGTGCCAGTAGTATTAGCGGGAGGAGCACAGATACGCAGTATTTT.

On this clone itself: The junction shows a germline mismatch at one end, possibly a read error. The J gene is TRBJ2-1, the V gene TRBV4-2; maybe TRBD2 (5 bases). The CDR3 runs to 16 residues. The germline CDR1 and CDR2 sequences are LGHNA and YNFKEQ. The CDR3 sequence: CASSQDRAASNNEQFF. CDR3 in DNA: TGTGCCAGCAGCCAAGATCGAGCGGCCTCCAACAATGAGCAGTTCTTC.

The chain combines TRBV5-6 with TRBJ2-6; no clear D. The CDR3 covers 16 residues. Trimming stripped 0 bases from V and 3 bases from J, with 10 bases between. CDR1 SGHDT and CDR2 YYEEEE come from the germline V gene. CDR3 in amino acids: CASSLVRRFGANVLTF. CDR3 coding DNA: TGTGCCAGCAGCTTGGTGAGGCGCTTTGGGGCCAACGTCCTGACTTTC.

This rearrangement joins TRBV28 to TRBJ2-1, with D hard to call. Trimming cost V 2 bases and J 5 bases, with 10 bases left between them. CDR1 and CDR2 from the germline V gene are MDHEN and SYDVKM. This CDR3 is 14 amino acids long. The CDR3 reads CASSLGGGHNEQFF. CDR3 coding DNA: TGTGCCAGCAGTTTAGGTGGCGGACACAATGAGCAGTTCTTC.

The chain combines TRBV9 with TRBJ2-3; D call uncertain. Trimming shortened V by 0 bases and J by 5 bases, and 10 bases separated the two germline ends. The CDR3 is made up of 14 amino acids. Germline-derived CDR1 and CDR2 are SGDLS and YYNGEE. For the CDR3, the DNA is TGTGCCAGCAGCGTAGCCAGTTTAGGAGATACGCAGTATTTT. Protein product: CASSVASLGDTQYF. Full variable domain (missing parts from reference TRBV9 and TRBJ2-3): DSGVTQTPKHLITATGQRVTLRCSPRSGDLSVYWYQQSLDQGLQFLIQYYNGEERAKGNILERFSAQQFPDLHSELNLSSLELGDSALYFCASSVASLGDTQYFGPGTRLTVL.

The chain combines TRBV2 with TRBJ1-1; D may be TRBD1 (6 bases). The V gene lost 4 bases and the J gene lost 5 bases, with 11 bases spanning the gap. The germline gives CDR1 SNHLY, CDR2 FYNNEI. The CDR3 loop spans 13 amino acids. The CDR3 nucleotides are TGTGCCAGCAGTGCAGGGGAGGGGACTGAAGCTTTCTTT. Amino acids: CASSAGEGTEAFF.

The chain carries TRBV29-1 and TRBJ1-1; tentatively, D is TRBD1 (6 bases). The CDR3 runs to 14 residues. V dropped 4 bases and J dropped 3 bases, with 15 bases sitting between them. From germline, CDR1 is SQVTM and CDR2 ANQGSEA. The CDR3 region is CSVGNVRGYTEAFF. The CDR3 DNA reads as TGCAGCGTTGGTAACGTCAGGGGCTACACTGAAGCTTTCTTT.

The CDR3 region is CASNSNTGELFF. CDR3 bases: TGTGCCAGCAACAGCAACACCGGGGAGCTGTTTTTT. This chain joins TRBV28 and TRBJ2-2; no firm D call. Germline V gene lookup returns CDR1 MDHEN and CDR2 SYDVKM. CDR3 length: 12 amino acids. Trimming pared 7 bases from V and 2 bases from J, leaving 5 bases between. Drawing the rest from reference TRBV28 and TRBJ2-2, the complete variable domain is DVKVTQSSRYLVKRTGEKVFLECVQDMDHENMFWYRQDPGLGLRLIYFSYDVKMKEKGDIPEGYSVSREKKERFSLILESASTNQTSMYLCASNSNTGELFFGEGSRLTVL.

The chain couples TRBV12-3 or TRBV12-4 to TRBJ2-7; 8 nucleotides match TRBD2. V shed 6 bases and J 3 bases; nucleotides not matched to a gene: 4. CDR3 length: 13 residues. In DNA, the CDR3 is TGTGCCAGCAGGCGGACTAGCATCTACGAGCAGTACTTC. Protein product: CASRRTSIYEQYF.

The rearrangement uses TRBV4-1 and TRBJ1-2; no definite D call. Deletions cut 1 base from V and 8 bases from J, with 14 bases between. There are 14 residues in the CDR3. Germline V CDR1 and CDR2: MGHRA, YSYEKL. The CDR3 region is CASSQAGWRRGYTF. The DNA for the CDR3 is TGCGCCAGCAGCCAAGCCGGTTGGCGCCGGGGCTACACCTTC.

The chain has TRBV19 and TRBJ2-2; tentatively, D is TRBD1 or TRBD2 (5 bases each). Germline V lookup: CDR1 LNHDA, CDR2 SQIVND (reference sequence). The V gene lost 3 bases and the J gene lost 6 bases, with 14 bases spanning the gap. The CDR3 is 15 residues long. The CDR3 sequence is CASSMGLGDPGELFF. CDR3 coding DNA: TGTGCCAGTAGTATGGGATTAGGGGACCCCGGGGAGCTGTTTTTT. The full variable domain, with the rest looked up from reference TRBV19 and TRBJ2-2, is DGGITQSPKYLFRKEGQNVTLSCEQNLNHDAMYWYRQDPGQGLRLIYYSQIVNDFQKGDIAEGYSVSREKKESFPLTVTSAQKNPTAFYLCASSMGLGDPGELFFGEGSRLTVL.

V gene TRBV2 combines with J gene TRBJ1-5; unclear D gene. With 6 bases removed from V and 7 bases from J, the gap between germline ends came to 7 bases. CDR3 length: 11 residues. The germline V gene has CDR1 SNHLY and CDR2 FYNNEI. CDR3 bases: TGTGCCAGCAGCGCCGACCAGCCCCAGCATTTT. Translation gives CASSADQPQHF.